Each of the 8 T cell receptor beta chains below was sequenced from the same sample in a study of shared clonotypes between healthy human individuals. Clones were read by immunoSEQ multiplex PCR, and TCRdb kept only the in-frame ones, dropping some. The table shows some 2,000,000 clones, with almost 96% occurring only once. Sequenced material: naive CD4+ T cells sorted from blood. The subset is: CD45RA+ positively selected. The receptors were sampled from a man between 18 and 35 years old in good health.

The genes are TRBV12-5 and TRBJ1-2; perhaps TRBD1 as D (5 bases). V lost 1 base and J lost 4, with 25 bases in between. Germline-derived CDR1 and CDR2 are LGHNT and FRNRAP. The CDR3 is made up of 19 amino acids. The CDR3 protein is CASGLGGKDNKIGVYGYTF. The DNA of the CDR3 is TGTGCTAGTGGTTTGGGGGGAAAGGACAACAAGATAGGAGTCTATGGCTACACCTTC.

This chain connects TRBV4-1 to TRBJ2-2; 13 nucleotides match TRBD2. Germline lookup yields CDR1 MGHRA and CDR2 YSYEKL. Germline trimming cut 1 base from V and 5 bases from J; bases unmatched to any gene: 10. This CDR3 region has 19 residues. The CDR3 DNA is TGCGCCAGCAGCCAAGTTACTAGCGGGAGGGTGAAGAGAACCGGGGAGCTGTTTTTT. It specifies CASSQVTSGRVKRTGELFF.

The rearrangement joins TRBV7-2 to TRBJ2-2; D tentatively reads TRBD1 or TRBD2 (5 bases each). CDR1 is SGHTA, CDR2 FQGNSA, per germline. The CDR3 runs 13 residues. Trimming shortened V by 5 bases and J by 3 bases, and 7 bases separated the two germline ends. The CDR3 reads CASSLGDTGELFF. The CDR3 DNA reads TGTGCCAGCAGCCTGGGGGACACCGGGGAGCTGTTTTTT.

The chain combines TRBV30 with TRBJ2-2; no clear D gene. The CDR3 sequence is 14 residues long. V was cut by 1 base and J by 1 base, with 7 bases left in between. Germline CDR1 reads GTSNPN; CDR2 reads SVGIG (reference sequence). The CDR3 loop reads CAWSGRQNTGELFF. The CDR3, as DNA: TGTGCCTGGAGTGGTCGGCAGAACACCGGGGAGCTGTTTTTT.

The V and J genes are TRBV28 and TRBJ2-7; TRBD1 aligns across 7 bases. The J segment lost 0 bases and the V segment lost 5 bases, leaving 10 bases of the junction unmatched. The CDR3 is made up of 16 amino acids. CDR1 is MDHEN, CDR2 SYDVKM, per germline. The CDR3 loop is CASSPRDSTLSYEQYF. Here the CDR3 DNA reads TGTGCCAGCAGTCCACGGGACAGCACACTCTCCTACGAGCAGTACTTC.

V usage is TRBV2 and J usage is TRBJ2-7; D is perhaps TRBD1 (6 bases). The V end lost 5 bases, the J end lost 3 bases, and 17 bases lay between the germline ends. Germline V gene data show CDR1 as SNHLY and CDR2 as FYNNEI. The CDR3 is 15 residues long. This CDR3 is CASSLQQGPSYEQYF. CDR3 coding DNA: TGTGCCAGCAGTCTGCAACAGGGCCCCAGCTACGAGCAGTACTTC.

The chain couples TRBV19 to TRBJ2-6, with D unresolved. The CDR3 covers 18 residues. V dropped 3 bases and J dropped 3 bases, with 18 bases sitting between them. Per the germline V gene, CDR1 is LNHDA and CDR2 is SQIVND (reference sequence). The CDR3 region is CASSIPSRWKSGANVLTF. DNA of the CDR3: TGTGCCAGTAGTATCCCCTCTAGGTGGAAGAGTGGGGCCAACGTCCTGACTTTC.

This clone was counted a single time. This rearrangement joins TRBV4-1 to TRBJ2-1; TRBD1 matches at 8 bases. This CDR3 is built from 16 residues. V was clipped by 3 bases and J by 8 bases; unmatched bases: 12. The germline V gene encodes CDR1 MGHRA and CDR2 YSYEKL. The CDR3 sequence: CASSQGPDRVMHEQFF. The CDR3 DNA reads as TGCGCCAGCAGCCAGGGACCGGACAGGGTGATGCATGAGCAGTTCTTC.